This TCR beta chain was captured by sequencing in a study of blood T cell repertoires in COVID-19. Assay: immunoSEQ multiplex PCR; the TCRdb copy retains only in-frame clones and omits some. The repertoire holds 250,000 to 300,000 clones, with around 90% as singletons. The ends lost 6 bases at V and 8 bases at J; junction bases unmatched: 16. The germline V gene has CDR1 SNHLY and CDR2 FYNNEI. This CDR3 spans 16 amino acids. Sequences were obtained from peripheral blood. This sequence originates from a man in his forties or fifties with acute or convalescent COVID-19. This chain joins TRBV2 and TRBJ1-3; 7 nucleotides line up with TRBD1. The CDR3 DNA reads TGTGCCAGCAGACCGACAGGGTTCGGGTGGGAAGACACCATATATTTT. Residues: CASRPTGFGWEDTIYF.